The 22 T cell receptor beta chains in this list originate from one sample, sequenced in a study of blood T cell repertoires in COVID-19. Repertoires were generated with immunoSEQ multiplex PCR, while TCRdb's copy carries only in-frame clones and drops some. The sample holds approximately 200,000 clones, 85% to 90% seen once. Source material: PBMCs or T cells enriched from blood (not recorded which). These receptor sequences come from a woman aged 18-29 years in a cohort exposed to, infected with or recovered from COVID-19 (not recorded which).

This clone was counted once. The chain joins TRBV28 to TRBJ1-4; D may be TRBD1 (5 bases). Deletions cut 8 bases from V and 4 bases from J, with 17 bases between. The CDR3 sequence is 15 residues long. CDR1 is MDHEN and CDR2 is SYDVKM in the germline V gene. CDR3 nucleotide sequence: TGTGCCAGCTCCAAAGTGGGGGGACTTAATGAAAAACTGTTTTTT. It is translated as CASSKVGGLNEKLFF.

This clone appeared a few times. The chain is built from TRBV24-1 and TRBJ1-1; 8 positions agree with TRBD1. The J segment lost 11 bases and the V segment lost 5 bases, leaving 6 bases of the junction unmatched. CDR1 is KGHDR, CDR2 SFDVKD, per germline. The CDR3 consists of 12 residues. DNA of the CDR3: TGTGCCACCAGTGCCCCGACAGGGGTCGCTTTCTTT. Its protein is CATSAPTGVAFF.

This chain joins TRBV9 and TRBJ1-1, with 8 bases matching TRBD1. Losses at the gene ends were 0 bases for V and 4 bases for J; bases not matched to a gene: 5. CDR1 and CDR2 (germline): SGDLS, YYNGEE. This CDR3 spans 15 amino acids. For the CDR3, the DNA is TGTGCCAGCAGCGTAGGGGACAGGTGGGGCACTGAAGCTTTCTTT. It translates to CASSVGDRWGTEAFF.

The genes are TRBV30 and TRBJ1-4, with D tentatively TRBD1 (5 bases). Trimming pared 6 bases from V and 4 bases from J, leaving 12 bases between. The CDR3 spans 13 residues. CDR1 is GTSNPN and CDR2 is SVGIG in the germline V gene (reference sequence). The CDR3 coding sequence is TGTGCCTGCGAGACAGCCTTTAATGAAAAACTGTTTTTT. Amino acid sequence: CACETAFNEKLFF.

The rearrangement joins TRBV15 to TRBJ2-5; 10 bases line up with TRBD2. Per germline, CDR1 LNHNV and CDR2 YYDKDF (reference sequence). Germline trimming cut 0 bases from V and 3 bases from J; bases unmatched to any gene: 7. CDR3 size: 17 residues. The CDR3 DNA reads as TGTGCCACCAGCAGAGAAACTAGCGGGATTGAGGAAGAGACCCAGTACTTC. This encodes CATSRETSGIEEETQYF.

The chain has TRBV19 and TRBJ2-1, with D maybe TRBD2 (6 bases). Trimming cost V 4 bases and J 4 bases, with 8 bases left between them. The CDR3 runs to 13 residues. Germline CDR1 is LNHDA and CDR2 is SQIVND (reference sequence). In DNA form, the CDR3 reads TGTGCCAGTAGTAGGCTAGCGTACAATGAGCAGTTCTTC. Translation gives CASSRLAYNEQFF.

At least ten counts were recorded for this clone. V and J are TRBV6-1 and TRBJ1-5; 11 bases fit TRBD1. Trimming at V came to 4 bases and at J to 6 bases, leaving 8 bases not matched to a gene. The CDR3 is made up of 16 amino acids. The germline V gene encodes CDR1 MNHNS and CDR2 SASEGT. The CDR3 region is CASSAVRTGGLQPQHF. CDR3 nucleotides: TGTGCCAGCAGTGCGGTTAGGACAGGGGGCCTTCAGCCCCAGCATTTT.

This chain links TRBV3-1 (or the pseudogene TRBV3-2) with TRBJ1-3; D is undetermined. This CDR3 is built from 17 residues. The germline V gene has CDR1 LGHDT and CDR2 YNNKEL (reference sequence). Trimming pared 0 bases from V and 0 bases from J, leaving 12 bases between. CDR3 region: CASSQDLDGVSGNTIYF. DNA of the CDR3: TGTGCCAGCAGCCAAGATCTTGACGGGGTCTCTGGAAACACCATATATTTT.

The chain recombines TRBV7-8 with TRBJ2-1; 10 nucleotides line up with TRBD2. The CDR3 sequence is 15 residues long. After removal of 4 bases from V and 4 bases from J, the junction contained 4 bases not matched to a gene. Germline CDR1 and CDR2: SGHVS and FQNEAQ. Here the CDR3 DNA reads TGTGCCAGCAGCTCGGGACTAGCGACGTACAATGAGCAGTTCTTC. Translation: CASSSGLATYNEQFF. The entire variable domain, with the rest obtained from reference TRBV7-8 and TRBJ2-1, is as follows: GAGVSQSPRYKVAKRGQDVALRCDPISGHVSLFWYQQALGQGPEFLTYFQNEAQLDKSGLPSDRFFAERPEGSVSTLKIQRTQQEDSAVYLCASSSGLATYNEQFFGPGTRLTVL.

This chain links TRBV9 with TRBJ2-1, with 10 bases matching TRBD2. V gave up 3 bases and J gave up 6 bases; unmatched junction bases: 15. The CDR3 length is 18 residues. Germline assignment: CDR1 SGDLS and CDR2 YYNGEE. In nucleotides, the CDR3 is TGTGCCAGCAGCGCCGGACTAGCGGAAGGATCTGGAATCAATGAGCAGTTCTTC. As protein: CASSAGLAEGSGINEQFF.

CDR3: CASSSYQLAGVEQYF. CDR3 nucleotides: TGTGCCAGCAGTTCTTATCAACTAGCGGGGGTGGAGCAGTACTTC. This chain connects TRBV6-5 to TRBJ2-7; TRBD2 matches at 11 bases. CDR3 length: 15 residues. Germline V gene lookup returns CDR1 MNHEY and CDR2 SVGAGI. With 4 bases clipped from V and 7 bases from J, the junction kept 9 bases outside the gene matches.

V usage is TRBV6-1 and J usage is TRBJ1-2; TRBD1 might be the D (6 bases). The CDR3 spans 14 residues. Per the germline V gene, CDR1 is MNHNS and CDR2 is SASEGT. The ends were cut back, 1 base at V and 5 bases at J, with 11 bases in the middle. CDR3 nucleotides: TGTGCCAGCAGTGAAGGAGGACAGCCTTATGGCTACACCTTC. Protein: CASSEGGQPYGYTF.

This clone has only one observation. The CDR3 loop is CASARTGIENEQFF. The DNA for the CDR3 is TGCGCCAGCGCTCGGACAGGGATTGAAAATGAGCAGTTCTTC. V is TRBV10-1 and J is TRBJ2-1, with 8 nucleotides matching TRBD1. Germline V gene lookup returns CDR1 WNHNN and CDR2 SYGVQD (reference sequence). V was clipped by 8 bases and J by 7 bases; unmatched bases: 10. There are 14 residues in the CDR3.

This clone has just a few counts. The rearrangement joins TRBV7-9 to TRBJ2-1; D might be TRBD1 (6 bases). CDR1 is SEHNR, CDR2 FQNEAQ, per germline (reference sequence). The CDR3 contains 12 residues. V was cut by 4 bases and J by 7 bases, with 8 bases left in between. CDR3 loop: CASSSQGNEQFF. The DNA of the CDR3 is TGTGCCAGCAGCTCCCAGGGGAATGAGCAGTTCTTC.

V usage is TRBV19 and J usage is TRBJ2-1; TRBD2 matches 7 bases. The CDR3 spans 16 residues. In germline, CDR1 is LNHDA, CDR2 SQIVND (reference sequence). V trimming: 4 bases; J trimming: 6 bases; junction bases outside the gene matches: 12. The CDR3 loop is CASSNDGLVGTNEQFF. The CDR3 DNA reads as TGTGCCAGTAGTAACGATGGACTAGTGGGGACCAATGAGCAGTTCTTC.

The chain employs TRBV2 and TRBJ1-6; D possibly corresponds to TRBD1 (5 bases). CDR3 size: 14 residues. The germline CDR1 and CDR2 sequences are SNHLY and FYNNEI. Trimming took off 5 bases at V and 8 bases at J, with 13 bases between the two ends. The CDR3 spells CASSPDMSDSPLHF. As DNA, the CDR3 is TGTGCCAGCAGTCCGGACATGTCAGATTCACCCCTCCACTTT.

The CDR3 bases are TGTGCCAGCAGCTTAGGGATGAGGCTCAATCAGCCCCAGCATTTT. It encodes CASSLGMRLNQPQHF. V gene TRBV7-8 combines with J gene TRBJ1-5; no clear D. V lost 1 base and J lost 3, with 10 bases in between. The CDR3 consists of 15 residues. CDR1 and CDR2 (germline): SGHVS, FQNEAQ.

The chain uses TRBV24-1 and TRBJ2-7, with D possibly TRBD2 on 5 matching bases. Germline CDR1 reads KGHDR; CDR2 reads SFDVKD. Trimming took off 3 bases at V and 0 bases at J, with 8 bases between the two ends. This CDR3 has 14 residues. CDR3 bases: TGTGCCACCAGTGATGAGGGAAACTCCTACGAGCAGTACTTC. Translating gives CATSDEGNSYEQYF.

CDR3 loop: CASSLGGQGNAEKLFF. DNA of the CDR3: TGCGCCAGCAGCTTAGGTGGACAGGGGAACGCTGAAAAACTGTTTTTT. V gene TRBV5-1 combines with J gene TRBJ1-4; 9 positions match TRBD1. Looked up from germline, CDR1 is SGHRS and CDR2 is YFSETQ. Trimming removed 2 bases from V and 7 bases from J; junction bases left unmatched: 9. The CDR3 runs 16 residues.

The J gene is TRBJ1-2, the V gene TRBV15; weak D call: TRBD1 (5 bases). V dropped 5 bases and J dropped 0 bases, with 10 bases sitting between them. CDR3 length: 14 amino acids. The V gene's germline CDR1 is LNHNV and CDR2 YYDKDF (reference sequence). This CDR3 is CATSPTETNYGYTF. The CDR3 DNA is TGTGCCACCAGCCCGACAGAAACTAACTATGGCTACACCTTC. The whole variable domain, remainder taken from reference TRBV15 and TRBJ1-2, is DAMVIQNPRYQVTQFGKPVTLSCSQTLNHNVMYWYQQKSSQAPKLLFHYYDKDFNNEADTPDNFQSRRPNTSFCFLDIRSPGLGDTAMYLCATSPTETNYGYTFGSGTRLTVV.

The chain has TRBV18 and TRBJ1-5, with no clear D. V shed 3 bases and J shed 4 bases, with 4 bases lying between them. CDR1 and CDR2 from the germline V gene are KGHSH and LQKENI. The CDR3 totals 12 residues. The CDR3 loop is CASSPGNQPQHF. The CDR3 DNA sequence: TGTGCCAGCTCACCCGGTAATCAGCCCCAGCATTTT.

The chain employs TRBV7-9 and TRBJ2-5; D gene ambiguous. The CDR3 consists of 14 residues. V lost 0 bases, J lost 3 bases, and 8 bases lay in between. Per the germline V gene, CDR1 is SEHNR and CDR2 is FQNEAQ (reference sequence). CDR3 loop: CASSLASVKETQYF. DNA of the CDR3: TGTGCCAGCAGCTTAGCCAGCGTCAAAGAGACCCAGTACTTC.